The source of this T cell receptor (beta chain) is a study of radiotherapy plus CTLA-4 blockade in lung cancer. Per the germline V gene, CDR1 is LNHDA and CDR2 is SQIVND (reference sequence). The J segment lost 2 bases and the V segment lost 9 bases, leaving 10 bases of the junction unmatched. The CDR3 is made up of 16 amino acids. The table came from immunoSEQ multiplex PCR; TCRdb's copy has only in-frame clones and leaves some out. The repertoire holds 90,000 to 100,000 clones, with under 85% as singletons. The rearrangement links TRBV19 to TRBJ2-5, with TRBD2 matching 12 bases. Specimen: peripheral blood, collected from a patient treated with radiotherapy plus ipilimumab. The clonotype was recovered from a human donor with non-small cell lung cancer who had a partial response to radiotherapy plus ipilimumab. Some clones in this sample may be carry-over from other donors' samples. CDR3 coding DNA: TGTGCCAGCACCAAAACTAGCGGGGGGTATCAAGAGACCCAGTACTTC. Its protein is CASTKTSGGYQETQYF.